These 29 T cell receptor beta chains share one sample of origin, sequenced in a study of T cells expressing NK-cell markers. From its re-call of the 5' RACE reads, TCRdb lists each CDR3 protein once, without DNA. Here the sample table reports 500,000 to 700,000 distinct CDR3 sequences. Sequencing input: blood T cells: a sorted CD56 or NKG2C T cell subset, CD4+ or CD8+ T cells, or bulk PBMC T cells (not recorded which). The receptors derive from a man in his late teens or twenties in good health.

This rearrangement joins TRBV4-1 to TRBJ1-4; the D call from TCRdb, TRBD1, cannot be confirmed without DNA. There are 12 residues in the CDR3. Germline CDR1 is MGHRA and CDR2 is YSYEKL. The CDR3 reads CASSHQGEKLFF.

This chain joins TRBV7-2 and TRBJ1-1; TCRdb designates TRBD1, a call that cannot be tested without DNA. Germline V lookup: CDR1 SGHTA, CDR2 FQGNSA. This CDR3 contains 17 residues. This CDR3 is CASRPIPGETGGNEAFF.

The genes are TRBV24-1 and TRBJ1-2; the D call from TCRdb, TRBD1, cannot be confirmed without DNA. CDR1 KGHDR and CDR2 SFDVKD come from the germline V gene. The CDR3 runs 13 residues. The CDR3: CATSDSRQHGYTF.

The chain employs TRBV19 and TRBJ2-6; TCRdb outputs TRBD2, but without DNA this stays unchecked. From germline, CDR1 is LNHDA and CDR2 SQIVND (reference sequence). The length of the CDR3 is 14 residues. The CDR3: CATSVGSGANVLTF.

The V call is TRBV20-1, the J call TRBJ2-7; checking the TCRdb D call of TRBD2 is not possible without DNA. Germline V CDR1 and CDR2: DFQATT, SNEGSKA (reference sequence). CDR3 size: 14 residues. The CDR3 reads CSARRGSGAYEQYF.

V is TRBV4-1 and J is TRBJ1-1; the TRBD1 assignment by TCRdb is unverifiable without DNA. CDR3 length: 15 amino acids. The germline gives CDR1 MGHRA, CDR2 YSYEKL. CDR3: CASSQGGRWNTEAFF.

The V call is TRBV20-1, the J call TRBJ2-3; TCRdb lists TRBD2, though no DNA is available to test this call. The CDR3 totals 16 residues. Germline V gives CDR1 DFQATT, CDR2 SNEGSKA (reference sequence). The CDR3 loop is CSAKTVAGASTDTQYF.

The chain uses TRBV10-1 and TRBJ2-3; as DNA is missing, the TRBD2 call by TCRdb cannot be tested. CDR3 length equals 14 residues. Looked up from germline, CDR1 is WNHNN and CDR2 is SYGVQD (reference sequence). The CDR3 here is CASSETSGSDTQYF.

This chain uses TRBV7-8 with TRBJ2-7; TCRdb selects TRBD2, and the lack of DNA leaves this call unchecked. This CDR3 comprises 15 residues. Per the germline V gene, CDR1 is SGHVS and CDR2 is FQNEAQ. This chain's CDR3 is CASSLAASGTEEQYF.

This chain connects TRBV5-1 to TRBJ2-1. The CDR3 runs to 15 residues. Per the germline V gene, CDR1 is SGHRS and CDR2 is YFSETQ. The chain's CDR3 is CASRVTGATYNEQFF.

This chain links TRBV29-1 with TRBJ2-3; TCRdb's D call of TRBD2 is untestable without DNA. The CDR3 covers 16 residues. The germline gives CDR1 SQVTM, CDR2 ANQGSEA. CDR3 region: CSVEKGGLAGLDTQYF.

The genes are TRBV6-5 and TRBJ2-1. The CDR3 sequence is 14 residues long. Looked up from germline, CDR1 is MNHEY and CDR2 is SVGAGI. CDR3 in amino acids: CASSYSGVYNEQFF.

The V call is TRBV20-1, the J call TRBJ1-5. The length of the CDR3 is 15 residues. From germline, CDR1 is DFQATT and CDR2 SNEGSKA (reference sequence). The CDR3 reads CSARRRTLSAQPQHF.

V is TRBV12-3 or TRBV12-4 and J is TRBJ1-2. The length of the CDR3 is 17 residues. The CDR3 sequence is CASSLSPGDSTVGGYTF.

V is TRBV6-5 and J is TRBJ1-2. The germline CDR1 and CDR2 sequences are MNHEY and SVGAGI. CDR3 length equals 14 residues. The CDR3 reads CASNSITVKGGYTF.

Here the CDR3 reads CASSLARDRGSETQYF. The V gene is TRBV7-2, the J gene TRBJ2-5; there is no DNA to check the TCRdb D call of TRBD1. CDR3 length: 16 amino acids. Germline values: CDR1 SGHTA, CDR2 FQGNSA.

The CDR3 sequence is CASRGTSGSSSYNEQFF. V gene TRBV7-8 combines with J gene TRBJ2-1; no DNA is available, so the TRBD2 call from TCRdb remains unchecked. The germline V gene encodes CDR1 SGHVS and CDR2 FQNEAQ. The CDR3 runs to 17 residues.

The chain combines TRBV6-2 or TRBV6-3 with TRBJ2-3; the D gene TCRdb calls, TRBD1, cannot be checked with no DNA. This CDR3 is built from 13 residues. CDR1 and CDR2 (germline): MNHEY, SVGEGT. CDR3 region: CASSSDREDTQYF.

The V gene is TRBV20-1, the J gene TRBJ2-1; TCRdb outputs TRBD1, but without DNA this stays unchecked. This CDR3 spans 13 amino acids. Per the germline V gene, CDR1 is DFQATT and CDR2 is SNEGSKA (reference sequence). This chain's CDR3 is CSARWGSRHEQFF.

The V and J genes are TRBV6-5 and TRBJ2-7; absent DNA, TCRdb's TRBD2 call cannot be checked. CDR3 size: 11 residues. Germline CDR1 is MNHEY and CDR2 is SVGAGI. CDR3: CASGSRFEQYF.

This chain uses TRBV10-2 with TRBJ1-5; there is no DNA to check the TCRdb D call of TRBD1. Germline V gives CDR1 WSHSY, CDR2 SAAADI. The CDR3 extends over 18 amino acids. CDR3 sequence: CASSGGGGSKHSNQPQHF.

The CDR3: CASSPGQGTDYGYTF. The chain joins TRBV18 to TRBJ1-2; absent DNA, TCRdb's TRBD1 call cannot be checked. The CDR3 runs to 15 residues. Germline V gene data show CDR1 as KGHSH and CDR2 as LQKENI.

The chain is built from TRBV15 and TRBJ2-3; the TCRdb call, TRBD2, lacks DNA for checking. Per germline, CDR1 LNHNV and CDR2 YYDKDF (reference sequence). The CDR3 has 15 amino acids. CDR3 sequence: CATSRLAGTTDTQYF. Supplemented by reference TRBV15 and TRBJ2-3, the full variable domain reads DAMVIQNPRYQVTQFGKPVTLSCSQTLNHNVMYWYQQKSSQAPKLLFHYYDKDFNNEADTPDNFQSRRPNTSFCFLDIRSPGLGDTAMYLCATSRLAGTTDTQYFGPGTRLTVL.

This sequence joins TRBV2 and TRBJ2-4; TCRdb gives TRBD1 as the D gene, but with no DNA this cannot be confirmed. The germline V gene has CDR1 SNHLY and CDR2 FYNNEI. The CDR3 contains 13 residues. The CDR3: CASDRDRQNIQYF.

CDR3 in amino acids: CASGRLEGSYNEQFF. This chain connects TRBV7-9 to TRBJ2-1; without DNA, the TCRdb call of TRBD2 cannot be checked. Germline V lookup: CDR1 SEHNR, CDR2 FQNEAQ (reference sequence). The CDR3 runs 15 residues.

This chain's CDR3 is CATSRADGYTDTQYF. The chain couples TRBV15 to TRBJ2-3. Per the germline V gene, CDR1 is LNHNV and CDR2 is YYDKDF (reference sequence). The CDR3 covers 15 residues.

The chain combines TRBV7-6 with TRBJ2-7; TCRdb reports TRBD2, a call that lacks DNA to check it against. Germline V gene lookup returns CDR1 SGHVS and CDR2 FNYEAQ. There are 14 residues in the CDR3. The CDR3 sequence: CASSLASGTGEQYF.

V and J are TRBV6-5 and TRBJ2-2. Germline CDR1 is MNHEY and CDR2 is SVGAGI. The CDR3 totals 18 residues. This CDR3 is CASSYELKAHLDTGELFF.

The rearrangement joins TRBV9 to TRBJ2-2; there is no DNA to check the TCRdb D call of TRBD2. The CDR3 runs 16 residues. CDR1 is SGDLS, CDR2 YYNGEE, per germline. CDR3 amino acids: CASSPGLAGIGGELFF.